The rows below give T cell receptor beta chains drawn from one sample of a study of cytomegalovirus exposure and HLA in healthy donors. TCRdb's table, derived via immunoSEQ multiplex PCR, lists solely in-frame clones and lacks some. This table has more than 100,000 clones, around 70% appearing once. Sequenced sample: PBMCs. These receptors came from a woman between 35 and 50 years old in good health and CMV-seronegative. The CDR3 runs from the conserved cysteine through the conserved F or W. The D gene is left open where the match is weak. Some rows have no size entry. The others give once, few or many, or a class for an expanded clone.

CDR3,DNA,size,D,J,V
CASSLERDTDTQYF,TGTGCCAGCAGCTTGGAGCGGGACACAGATACGCAGTATTTT,NA,TRBD2,TRBJ2-3,TRBV7-2
CASSAPPGGTQYF,TGTGCCAGCAGCGCCCCCCCCGGAGGGACCCAGTACTTC,NA,NA,TRBJ2-5,TRBV9
CASSPGLAGGVSETQYF,TGTGCCAGCAGCCCGGGACTAGCGGGGGGGGTGTCGGAGACCCAGTACTTC,NA,TRBD2,TRBJ2-5,TRBV11-2
CASSPFGGPYEQYF,TGCGCCAGCAGCCCCTTCGGGGGGCCCTACGAGCAGTACTTC,few,NA,TRBJ2-7,TRBV4-3
CASSGPMGGTQYF,TGTGCCAGCAGTGGGCCGATGGGAGGTACGCAGTATTTT,few,NA,TRBJ2-3,TRBV2
CASSVTGNTEAFF,TGTGCCAGCAGCGTAACAGGGAACACTGAAGCTTTCTTT,NA,NA,TRBJ1-1,TRBV9
CASSVEADSKYEQYF,TGTGCCAGCAGCGTGGAGGCCGACTCCAAGTACGAGCAGTACTTC,NA,NA,TRBJ2-7,TRBV9
CSAAGWDSYEQYF,TGCAGCGCCGCAGGGTGGGACTCCTACGAGCAGTACTTC,NA,NA,TRBJ2-7,TRBV29-1
CASSGTGGYGYTF,TGTGCCAGTAGTGGGACAGGGGGCTATGGCTACACCTTC,NA,TRBD1,TRBJ1-2,TRBV19
CASSLARTTNTEAFF,TGCGCCAGCAGCTTGGCTAGGACAACGAACACTGAAGCTTTCTTT,NA,NA,TRBJ1-1,TRBV5-1
CASSLTGTGAWETQYF,TGTGCCAGTAGCCTAACCGGGACAGGGGCATGGGAGACCCAGTACTTC,few,TRBD1,TRBJ2-5,TRBV19
CASSLSGQNQETQYF,TGTGCCAGCAGCTTATCCGGACAGAACCAAGAGACCCAGTACTTC,NA,NA,TRBJ2-5,TRBV11-3
CASSQVPSVGRGNTIYF,TGCGCCAGCAGCCAAGTACCATCAGTGGGGAGAGGAAACACCATATATTTT,NA,NA,TRBJ1-3,TRBV4-3
CASSLMGQQETQYF,TGTGCCAGCAGCTTAATGGGACAGCAAGAGACCCAGTACTTC,NA,TRBD1,TRBJ2-5,TRBV7-9
CASSAPGQGNEQYF,TGTGCCAGTAGTGCACCGGGACAGGGCAACGAGCAGTACTTC,NA,TRBD1,TRBJ2-7,TRBV19
CASSGRQGRTYATNEKLFF,TGTGCCAGCAGTGGAAGACAGGGAAGGACTTATGCAACTAATGAAAAACTGTTTTTT,NA,TRBD1,TRBJ1-4,TRBV6-1
CASRPSQKQPQHF,TGTGCCAGCAGACCCTCCCAGAAACAGCCCCAGCATTTT,NA,NA,TRBJ1-5,TRBV2
CASSLQGSSLNTEAFF,TGTGCCAGCAGCTTACAGGGGAGTAGTTTGAACACTGAAGCTTTCTTT,NA,TRBD1,TRBJ1-1,TRBV5-6
CASSPAGGAGIGNTIYF,TGTGCCAGCAGCCCCGCAGGGGGCGCCGGTATCGGAAACACCATATATTTT,once,TRBD1,TRBJ1-3,TRBV7-2
CASSRGVLAATGELFF,TGTGCCAGCAGCCGTGGGGTGCTAGCGGCCACCGGGGAGCTGTTTTTT,NA,TRBD2,TRBJ2-2,TRBV5-4
CASRRTGSGEQYF,TGTGCCAGCAGGAGGACAGGGAGCGGGGAGCAGTACTTC,NA,TRBD1,TRBJ2-7,TRBV6-5
CASSPQRSADTQYF,TGTGCCAGCTCACCGCAACGGTCTGCGGATACGCAGTATTTT,few,NA,TRBJ2-3,TRBV18
CATGGRGGRDTGELFF,TGTGCCACCGGGGGGAGGGGCGGTCGGGACACCGGGGAGCTGTTTTTT,NA,TRBD2,TRBJ2-2,TRBV15
CASRGSRTYSGANVLTF,TGTGCCAGCCGTGGGAGCCGAACGTACTCTGGGGCCAACGTCCTGACTTTC,NA,NA,TRBJ2-6,TRBV6-1
CASTLRRSGGTDTQYF,TGTGCCAGCACCCTACGGAGGAGCGGGGGCACAGATACGCAGTATTTT,NA,TRBD2,TRBJ2-3,TRBV2
CASSVEGQNTEAFF,TGTGCCAGCAGCGTAGAGGGACAGAACACTGAAGCTTTCTTT,NA,NA,TRBJ1-1,TRBV9
CASSPGQGAQYEQYF,TGCGCCAGCAGCCCTGGACAGGGGGCTCAGTACGAGCAGTACTTC,NA,TRBD1,TRBJ2-7,TRBV5-1
CASSLWRTGEETQYF,TGTGCCAGCAGTTTATGGAGGACGGGGGAAGAGACCCAGTACTTC,few,NA,TRBJ2-5,TRBV28
CASSQSTSSFSNQPQHF,TGCGCCAGCAGTCAATCTACTAGCAGTTTTAGCAATCAGCCCCAGCATTTT,NA,NA,TRBJ1-5,TRBV23-1
CASSLIGLAGSYEQYF,TGTGCCAGCAGTTTGATAGGGTTAGCGGGGTCCTACGAGCAGTACTTC,NA,TRBD2,TRBJ2-7,TRBV27
CASSLEGGPGYGYTF,TGTGCCAGCAGCTTAGAAGGGGGCCCTGGGTATGGCTACACCTTC,NA,TRBD1,TRBJ1-2,TRBV11-2
CASRETSGGLNEQFF,TGTGCCAGCAGGGAAACTAGCGGGGGGCTCAATGAGCAGTTCTTC,NA,TRBD2,TRBJ2-1,TRBV2
CASSVVPGGASTDTQYF,TGTGCCAGCAGCGTAGTCCCAGGGGGCGCAAGCACAGATACGCAGTATTTT,NA,TRBD1,TRBJ2-3,TRBV9
CAISETDTGDSPLHF,TGTGCCATCAGTGAGACGGACACGGGGGATTCACCCCTCCACTTT,NA,NA,TRBJ1-6,TRBV10-3
CASSHDWDTTNYGYTF,TGTGCCAGCAGCCATGATTGGGACACTACTAACTATGGCTACACCTTC,few,NA,TRBJ1-2,TRBV28
CAWRPKGAGNEKLFF,TGTGCCTGGAGGCCCAAGGGGGCGGGTAATGAAAAACTGTTTTTT,NA,TRBD1,TRBJ1-4,TRBV30
CASSDSRAGQGDRWRNIQYF,TGTGCCAGCAGTGACTCGAGAGCGGGACAGGGAGATAGGTGGCGAAACATTCAGTACTTC,NA,TRBD1,TRBJ2-4,TRBV6-4